The T cell receptor beta chain described here comes from a study of T-cell reconstitution after alpha-beta-depleted transplantation in children (dated by TCRdb to the mid-2010s). In the study overall: Using TCR repertoire profiling, the study quantitatively followed how T-cell immune reconstitution unfolded in children after TCRalphabeta/CD19-depleted allogeneic hematopoietic cell transplantation.

On this clonotype: This clone's antigen is unknown. A much larger clone sits a single nucleotide away, making a read error possible.

Libraries were constructed by PCR. Reads for this sample came from an Illumina HiSeq 2500. TCR libraries were prepared with molecular barcoding, using unique molecular identifiers to normalize TCRbeta repertoire quantification. In-frame beta chains were kept once TCRdb had trimmed the public reads at Q25 with fastp and called clones with MiXCR. CDR3 protein duplicates are merged, each entry listing the most common genes and DNA. For this sample the table gives some 600,000 distinct CDR3 sequences, of which approximately 15% were detected only once. 0.9% to 1.2% of the sample is taken by the ten largest. CDR1 and CDR2 (MNHEY, SVGAGI) derive from the germline V gene. Including cysteine and phenylalanine, the CDR3 has 12 amino acids. The only DNA kept is the CDR3, 36 bases in frame from the first base.

The specimen was PBMCs from the stem cell graft donor, collected from the stem cell graft. The chain joins TRBV6-5 to TRBJ2-1, with the D gene too uncertain to name. The J call may be incorrect, as the DNA end agrees better with TRBJ2-7. This clonotype was sampled from a human donor who donated a stem cell graft to a child with acute myeloid leukemia. The CDR3 loop reads CASSSGRNEQYF. The nucleotides are TGTGCCAGCAGTTCAGGAAGAAATGAGCAGTACTTC.